This T cell receptor (beta chain) stems from a study of blood T cells in healthy people across ages. This clonotype was recorded many times. For the second PCR, which ran for about 6 to 11 cycles, a sample-barcoded 5' primer and a J-beta primer mix were used. TCRdb processed the 5' RACE reads anew with MiXCR; each CDR3 protein has one entry. The sample includes over 550,000 distinct CDR3 sequences, 25% to 30% seen only once; the top ten take approximately 14%. V was pared by 6 bases and J by 5 bases, with 11 bases between. This CDR3 is 13 amino acids long. The sequence was collected from a woman older than 75 in good health. Sequenced material: blood. The J gene is TRBJ1-5, the V gene TRBV12-3 or TRBV12-4; D is ambiguous. CDR3 loop: CASRVGSDQPQHF. DNA of the CDR3: TGTGCCAGCAGGGTGGGGTCGGATCAGCCCCAGCATTTT.